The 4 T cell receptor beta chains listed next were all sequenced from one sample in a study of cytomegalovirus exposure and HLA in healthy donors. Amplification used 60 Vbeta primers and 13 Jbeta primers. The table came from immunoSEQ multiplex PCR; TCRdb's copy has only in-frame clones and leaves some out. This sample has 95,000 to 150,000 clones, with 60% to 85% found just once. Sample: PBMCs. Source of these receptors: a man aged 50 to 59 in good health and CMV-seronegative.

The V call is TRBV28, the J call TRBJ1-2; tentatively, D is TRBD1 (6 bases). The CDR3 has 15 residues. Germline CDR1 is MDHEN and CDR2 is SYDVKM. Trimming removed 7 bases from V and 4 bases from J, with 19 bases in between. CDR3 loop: CASIRGGAKVYGYTF. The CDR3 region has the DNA TGTGCCAGCATTCGAGGGGGAGCGAAAGTCTATGGCTACACCTTC.

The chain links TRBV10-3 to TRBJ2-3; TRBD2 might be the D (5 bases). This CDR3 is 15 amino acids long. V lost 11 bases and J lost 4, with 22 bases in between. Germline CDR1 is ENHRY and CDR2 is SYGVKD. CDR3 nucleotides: TGTGCCGTCCGAGGGCGGGCATTAGTGGCAGATACGCAGTATTTT. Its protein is CAVRGRALVADTQYF.

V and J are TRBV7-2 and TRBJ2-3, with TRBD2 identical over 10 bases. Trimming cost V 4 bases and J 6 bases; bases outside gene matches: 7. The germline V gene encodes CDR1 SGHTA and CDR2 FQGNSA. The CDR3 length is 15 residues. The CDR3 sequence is CASSSQRGGPDTQYF. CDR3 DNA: TGTGCCAGCAGCTCACAGCGGGGGGGCCCGGATACGCAGTATTTT.

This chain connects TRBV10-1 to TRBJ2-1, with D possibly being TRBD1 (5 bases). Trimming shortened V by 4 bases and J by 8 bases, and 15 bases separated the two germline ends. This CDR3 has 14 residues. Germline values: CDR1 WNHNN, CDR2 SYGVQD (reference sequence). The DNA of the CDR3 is TGCGCCAGCAGTGCCTTTGGGGCGATGGATGAGCAGTTCTTC. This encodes CASSAFGAMDEQFF.